This entry lists 11 T cell receptor beta chains sequenced from one sample in a study of OX40 agonist ivuxolimab in advanced cancers. Repertoires were generated with immunoSEQ multiplex PCR, while TCRdb's copy carries only in-frame clones and drops some. The sample carries about 34,000 clones, around 86% recorded once. The source was CD4+ or CD8+ T cells sorted from blood, collected in a trial of the OX40 agonist ivuxolimab. Source of these receptors: an adult with an advanced solid tumor such as melanoma, head and neck, liver or kidney cancer.

The CDR3 protein is CASSLSGSHEAFF. Here the CDR3 DNA reads TGTGCCAGCAGCTTGAGTGGGTCGCATGAAGCTTTCTTT. The chain recombines TRBV7-8 with TRBJ1-1; D not certain. This CDR3 has 13 residues. V was trimmed by 3 bases and J by 7 bases, leaving 12 bases between them. Germline loops: CDR1 SGHVS, CDR2 FQNEAQ.

CDR3 DNA: TGTGCCAGCAGTGACTGGACAGGGTCCTACAATGAGCAGTTCTTC. Its protein is CASSDWTGSYNEQFF. This rearrangement joins TRBV25-1 to TRBJ2-1; the match to TRBD1 covers 8 bases. Trimming cost V 3 bases and J 1 base; bases outside gene matches: 2. The CDR3 has 15 amino acids. The V gene's germline CDR1 is MGHDK and CDR2 SYGVNS. The full variable domain, its missing parts supplied by reference TRBV25-1 and TRBJ2-1, is EADIYQTPRYLVIGTGKKITLECSQTMGHDKMYWYQQDPGMELHLIHYSYGVNSTEKGDLSSESTVSRIRTEHFPLTLESARPSHTSQYLCASSDWTGSYNEQFFGPGTRLTVL.

The chain couples TRBV7-2 to TRBJ2-3, with TRBD2 as a possible D gene (5 bases). The ends were cut back, 8 bases at V and 3 bases at J, with 6 bases in the middle. In germline, CDR1 is SGHTA, CDR2 FQGNSA. This CDR3 is built from 11 residues. In nucleotides, the CDR3 is TGTGCCAGCCGAGGGACAGATACGCAGTATTTT. Protein product: CASRGTDTQYF. Full variable domain (remainder filled in from reference TRBV7-2 and TRBJ2-3): GAGVSQSPSNKVTEKGKDVELRCDPISGHTALYWYRQSLGQGLEFLIYFQGNSAPDKSGLPSDRFSAERTGGSVSTLTIQRTQQEDSAVYLCASRGTDTQYFGPGTRLTVL.

This clone came up once. The chain employs TRBV5-1 and TRBJ1-5; 7 positions agree with TRBD1. With V trimmed by 4 bases and J by 1 base, 2 bases remained unmatched. The CDR3 consists of 14 residues. Per the germline V gene, CDR1 is SGHRS and CDR2 is YFSETQ. The CDR3, as DNA: TGCGCCAGCAGCCCAGGGGGAAGCAATCAGCCCCAGCATTTT. Translation gives CASSPGGSNQPQHF.

This chain links TRBV7-2 with TRBJ2-7; TRBD2 matches at 8 bases. The V gene's germline CDR1 is SGHTA and CDR2 FQGNSA. The CDR3 sequence is 14 residues long. The V and J ends lost 3 bases and 4 bases, in that order; junction bases with no gene match: 5. This CDR3 reads CASSFSGGAYEQYF. DNA for the CDR3: TGTGCCAGCAGCTTCTCGGGGGGGGCTTACGAGCAGTACTTC. Variable domain in full (rest from reference TRBV7-2 and TRBJ2-7): GAGVSQSPSNKVTEKGKDVELRCDPISGHTALYWYRQSLGQGLEFLIYFQGNSAPDKSGLPSDRFSAERTGGSVSTLTIQRTQQEDSAVYLCASSFSGGAYEQYFGPGTRLTVT.

The chain carries TRBV2 and TRBJ1-6, with D possibly TRBD1 on 5 matching bases. The CDR3 has 16 residues. The ends were cut back, 0 bases at V and 5 bases at J, with 11 bases in the middle. Germline V gene data show CDR1 as SNHLY and CDR2 as FYNNEI. CDR3 in DNA: TGTGCCAGCAGTGAAGCCTGGGGACGACATAATTCACCCCTCCACTTT. Translated: CASSEAWGRHNSPLHF.

V usage is TRBV5-1 and J usage is TRBJ1-1; D unclear. Germline CDR1 SGHRS, CDR2 YFSETQ. V lost 1 base and J 5 bases, leaving 15 bases between the germline ends. The CDR3 is made up of 15 amino acids. CDR3 amino acids: CASSLSPAPDTEAFF. DNA for the CDR3: TGCGCCAGCAGCTTGTCGCCAGCCCCGGATACTGAAGCTTTCTTT. The full variable domain, with the rest looked up from reference TRBV5-1 and TRBJ1-1, is KAGVTQTPRYLIKTRGQQVTLSCSPISGHRSVSWYQQTPGQGLQFLFEYFSETQRNKGNFPGRFSGRQFSNSRSEMNVSTLELGDSALYLCASSLSPAPDTEAFFGQGTRLTVV.

This clone was observed a few times. V gene TRBV7-2 combines with J gene TRBJ1-1, with a tentative D call TRBD1 (6 bases). Looked up from germline, CDR1 is SGHTA and CDR2 is FQGNSA. CDR3 length: 15 amino acids. The V end was cut by 2 bases, the J end by 1 base, with 11 bases between. The CDR3 is CASSLLPTGNTEAFF. In nucleotides, the CDR3 is TGTGCCAGCAGCTTACTTCCGACAGGGAACACTGAAGCTTTCTTT. The entire variable domain, with the rest obtained from reference TRBV7-2 and TRBJ1-1, is as follows: GAGVSQSPSNKVTEKGKDVELRCDPISGHTALYWYRQSLGQGLEFLIYFQGNSAPDKSGLPSDRFSAERTGGSVSTLTIQRTQQEDSAVYLCASSLLPTGNTEAFFGQGTRLTVV.

This chain joins TRBV30 and TRBJ1-2; D ambiguous. V gave up 3 bases and J gave up 2 bases, with 4 bases separating them. CDR1 and CDR2 from the germline V gene are GTSNPN and SVGIG (reference sequence). This CDR3 region has 11 residues. CDR3 bases: TGTGCCTGGAGCAGAAACTATGGCTACACCTTC. This sequence encodes CAWSRNYGYTF.

V and J are TRBV2 and TRBJ1-4; possibly TRBD1 for D (5 bases). CDR1 is SNHLY and CDR2 is FYNNEI in the germline V gene. The CDR3 covers 14 residues. Trimming removed 4 bases from V and 8 bases from J, with 14 bases in between. For the CDR3, the DNA is TGTGCCAGCAGTGTGGGGCGGAACGAGGAAAAACTGTTTTTT. This codes for CASSVGRNEEKLFF.

This chain uses TRBV5-1 with TRBJ1-5, with 10 nucleotides matching TRBD1. Trimming at V came to 0 bases and at J to 7 bases, leaving 1 base not matched to a gene. This CDR3 has 14 residues. Germline assignment: CDR1 SGHRS and CDR2 YFSETQ. DNA for the CDR3: TGCGCCAGCAGCTTGGGACAGGGGGCGCAGCCCCAGCATTTT. Its protein is CASSLGQGAQPQHF.